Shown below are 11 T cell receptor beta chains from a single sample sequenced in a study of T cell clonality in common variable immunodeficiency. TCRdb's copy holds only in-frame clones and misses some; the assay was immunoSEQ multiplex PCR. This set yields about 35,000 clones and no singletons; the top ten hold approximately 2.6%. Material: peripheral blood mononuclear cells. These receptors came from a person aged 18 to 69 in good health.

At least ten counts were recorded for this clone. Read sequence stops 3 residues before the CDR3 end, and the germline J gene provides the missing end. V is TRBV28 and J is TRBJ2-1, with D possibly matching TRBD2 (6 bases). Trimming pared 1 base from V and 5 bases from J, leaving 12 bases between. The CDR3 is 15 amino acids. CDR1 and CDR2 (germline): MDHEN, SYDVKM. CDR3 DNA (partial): TGTGCCAGCAGTTTATTGGGCGGGGAGAACAATGAG. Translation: CASSLLGGENNE. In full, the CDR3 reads CASSLLGGENNEQFF.

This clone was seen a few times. The DNA read from the CDR3 is TGTGCCTGGAGTGTACCTAGGATCCAGAAATACGAG. Translating gives CAWSVPRIQKYE. The full-length CDR3 reads as CAWSVPRIQKYEQYF. The V gene is TRBV30, the J gene TRBJ2-7; D not resolved. The read halts 3 residues ahead of the CDR3 end, with the missing end drawn from the germline J gene. This CDR3 is built from 15 residues. V was pared by 0 bases and J by 4 bases, with 16 bases between. Germline V gene data show CDR1 as GTSNPN and CDR2 as SVGIG (reference sequence).

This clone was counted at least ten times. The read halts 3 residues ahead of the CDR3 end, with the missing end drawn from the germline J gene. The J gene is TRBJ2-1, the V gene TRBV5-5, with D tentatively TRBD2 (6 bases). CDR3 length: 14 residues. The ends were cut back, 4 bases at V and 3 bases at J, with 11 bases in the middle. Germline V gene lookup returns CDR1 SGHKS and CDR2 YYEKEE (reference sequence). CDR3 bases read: TGTGCCAGCAGCGTACTAGCAGTCTACAATGAG. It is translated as CASSVLAVYNE. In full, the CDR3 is CASSVLAVYNEQFF.

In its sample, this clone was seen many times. The covered CDR3 bases are TGCAGTGCCCCTCGGGGGGAGAGGTACGAG. Protein: CSAPRGERYE. The whole CDR3 is CSAPRGERYEQYF. The V gene is TRBV20-1, the J gene TRBJ2-7; TRBD2 matches at 7 bases. The sequenced fragment ends 3 residues before the CDR3 boundary, so the rest is inferred from the germline J gene. The V gene end was trimmed by 6 bases and the J gene end by 4 bases; junction bases not matched to a gene: 9. The germline V gene has CDR1 DFQATT and CDR2 SNEGSKA (reference sequence). The CDR3 is made up of 13 amino acids.

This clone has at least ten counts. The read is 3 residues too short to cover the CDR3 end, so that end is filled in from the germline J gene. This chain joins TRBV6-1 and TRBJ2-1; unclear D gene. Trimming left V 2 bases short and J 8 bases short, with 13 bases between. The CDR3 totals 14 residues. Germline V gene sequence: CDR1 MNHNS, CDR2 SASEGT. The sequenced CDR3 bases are TGTGCCAGCAGTGAATCCCTAGTACGAGATGAG. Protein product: CASSESLVRDE. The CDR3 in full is CASSESLVRDEQFF.

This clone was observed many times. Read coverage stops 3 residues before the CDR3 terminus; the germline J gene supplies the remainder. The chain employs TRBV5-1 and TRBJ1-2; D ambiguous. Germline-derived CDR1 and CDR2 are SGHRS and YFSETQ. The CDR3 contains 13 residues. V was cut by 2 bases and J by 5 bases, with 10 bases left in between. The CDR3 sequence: CASSLVGEYGYTF. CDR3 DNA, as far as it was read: TGCGCCAGCAGCTTAGTGGGCGAGTATGGC.

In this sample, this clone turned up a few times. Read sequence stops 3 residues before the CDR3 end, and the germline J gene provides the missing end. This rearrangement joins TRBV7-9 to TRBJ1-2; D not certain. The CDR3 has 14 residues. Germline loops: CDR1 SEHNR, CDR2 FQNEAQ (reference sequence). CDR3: CASSSTSGIYDYTF. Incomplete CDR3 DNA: TGTGCCAGCAGCTCGACTAGCGGGATATACGAC.

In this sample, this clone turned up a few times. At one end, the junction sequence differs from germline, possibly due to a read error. This CDR3 is CASSEVDRIGSDQPQHF. The DNA read from the CDR3 is TGTGCCAGCAGTGAAGTCGACAGGATCGGCTCCGATCAACCC. The chain combines TRBV2 with TRBJ1-5, with D possibly matching TRBD1 (6 bases). The CDR3 end is not reached by the read, which stops 3 residues before it; the germline J gene fills it in. Germline-derived CDR1 and CDR2 are SNHLY and FYNNEI. This CDR3 has 17 residues.

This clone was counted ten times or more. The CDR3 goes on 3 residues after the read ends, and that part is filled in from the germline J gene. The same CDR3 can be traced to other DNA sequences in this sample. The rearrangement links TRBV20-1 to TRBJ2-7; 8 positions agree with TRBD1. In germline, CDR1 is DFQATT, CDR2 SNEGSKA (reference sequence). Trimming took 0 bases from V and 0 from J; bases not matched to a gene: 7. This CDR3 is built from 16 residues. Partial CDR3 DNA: TGCAGTGCTAGAGAGACCGACAGGGGAAGCTCCTACGAG. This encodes CSARETDRGSSYE. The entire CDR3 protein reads CSARETDRGSSYEQYF.

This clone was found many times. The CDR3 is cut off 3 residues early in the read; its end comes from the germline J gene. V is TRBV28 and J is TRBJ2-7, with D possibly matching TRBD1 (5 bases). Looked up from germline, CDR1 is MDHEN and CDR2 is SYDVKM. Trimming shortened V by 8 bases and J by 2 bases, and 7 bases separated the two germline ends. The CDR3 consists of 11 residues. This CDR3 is CASAGPYEQYF. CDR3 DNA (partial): TGTGCCAGCGCAGGGCCCTACGAG.

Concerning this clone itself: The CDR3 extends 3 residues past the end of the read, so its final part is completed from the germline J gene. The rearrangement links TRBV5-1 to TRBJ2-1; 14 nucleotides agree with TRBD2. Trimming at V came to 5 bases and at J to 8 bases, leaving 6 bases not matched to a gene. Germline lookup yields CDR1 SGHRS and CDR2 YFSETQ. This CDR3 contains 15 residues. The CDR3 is CASRRGLAGGDEQFF. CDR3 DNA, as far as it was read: TGCGCCAGCAGACGCGGACTAGCGGGAGGAGATGAG.